Listed here are 22 T cell receptor beta chains from one sample, sequenced in a study of OX40 agonist ivuxolimab in advanced cancers. Some clones are missing from TCRdb's copy, which holds only in-frame ones; the method was immunoSEQ multiplex PCR. The repertoire has over 95,000 clones, 85% to 90% of them found once; the top ten carry roughly 0.84%. Sample: CD4+ or CD8+ T cells sorted from blood, taken in a trial of the OX40 agonist ivuxolimab. The source is an adult with an advanced solid tumor such as melanoma, head and neck, liver or kidney cancer.

V is TRBV4-1 and J is TRBJ1-6; D is uncertain. Germline CDR1 and CDR2: MGHRA and YSYEKL. This CDR3 has 14 residues. Trimming pared 6 bases from V and 7 bases from J, leaving 13 bases between. DNA of the CDR3: TGCGCCAGCAGGCGCACCCTGGAAAATTCACCCCTCCACTTT. Translated: CASRRTLENSPLHF.

Only a few counts were recorded for this clone. This chain connects TRBV30 to TRBJ1-6; unclear D gene. The CDR3 spans 11 residues. Trimming left V 4 bases short and J 7 bases short, with 5 bases between. Germline V gives CDR1 GTSNPN, CDR2 SVGIG (reference sequence). CDR3 sequence: CAWTENSPLHF. The CDR3 region has the DNA TGTGCCTGGACGGAAAATTCACCCCTCCACTTT.

The chain employs TRBV7-8 and TRBJ2-1; D is perhaps TRBD1 (5 bases). This CDR3 is built from 14 residues. With 1 base removed from V and 5 bases from J, the gap between germline ends came to 9 bases. The germline V gene encodes CDR1 SGHVS and CDR2 FQNEAQ. CDR3 region: CASSLGGRNNEQFF. The CDR3 nucleotides are TGTGCCAGCAGCTTAGGGGGCCGGAACAATGAGCAGTTCTTC.

The CDR3 here is CASSRLQGWNEQFF. The CDR3 nucleotides are TGTGCCAGCAGCCGGCTACAGGGTTGGAATGAGCAGTTCTTC. The chain joins TRBV7-2 to TRBJ2-1; D perhaps matches TRBD1 (6 bases). Trimming cost V 5 bases and J 7 bases, with 15 bases left between them. Germline CDR1 is SGHTA and CDR2 is FQGNSA. This CDR3 has 14 residues. The full variable domain, in which reference TRBV7-2 and TRBJ2-1 provide the parts outside the CDR3, is GAGVSQSPSNKVTEKGKDVELRCDPISGHTALYWYRQSLGQGLEFLIYFQGNSAPDKSGLPSDRFSAERTGGSVSTLTIQRTQQEDSAVYLCASSRLQGWNEQFFGPGTRLTVL.

The gene calls are TRBV28 and TRBJ1-5; D is perhaps TRBD1 (5 bases). Between the trimmed V and J ends, which lost 6 bases and 4 bases, there was a span of 16 bases. The CDR3 is made up of 15 amino acids. Per germline, CDR1 MDHEN and CDR2 SYDVKM. In nucleotides, the CDR3 is TGTGCCAGCAGCACCCAGGGCCCCGGGAATCAGCCCCAGCATTTT. Its translation: CASSTQGPGNQPQHF.

V is TRBV10-3 and J is TRBJ2-7; D remains unclear. V lost 6 bases and J 5 bases, leaving 11 bases between the germline ends. This CDR3 spans 12 amino acids. Germline lookup yields CDR1 ENHRY and CDR2 SYGVKD. Here the CDR3 reads CAISEGWNEQYF. The CDR3 DNA is TGTGCCATCAGCGAAGGGTGGAACGAGCAGTACTTC.

V and J are TRBV6-1 and TRBJ2-5; a possible D gene is TRBD2 (7 bases). CDR1 and CDR2 from the germline V gene are MNHNS and SASEGT. This CDR3 spans 14 amino acids. Between the trimmed V and J ends, which lost 2 bases and 7 bases, there was a span of 14 bases. The CDR3 region has the DNA TGTGCCAGCAGTGAAATGCAGGGAGGGGGGACCCAGTACTTC. As protein: CASSEMQGGGTQYF.

This chain connects TRBV10-1 to TRBJ2-2; 10 nucleotides align to TRBD2. The CDR3 sequence is 14 residues long. J gave up 6 bases and V 6 bases, and 4 bases lay outside the gene matches. Germline assignment: CDR1 WNHNN and CDR2 SYGVQD (reference sequence). CDR3 amino acids: CASSERGGSGELFF. The CDR3 DNA sequence: TGCGCCAGCAGCGAGCGGGGGGGCTCCGGGGAGCTGTTTTTT.

The chain uses TRBV28 and TRBJ2-1; D is possibly TRBD1 (5 bases). Trimming cost V 3 bases and J 9 bases, with 12 bases left between them. Germline-derived CDR1 and CDR2 are MDHEN and SYDVKM. The CDR3 extends over 13 amino acids. This CDR3 is CASSFMSQGEQFF. For the CDR3, the DNA is TGTGCCAGCAGTTTCATGTCCCAGGGTGAGCAGTTCTTC.

The sample holds one count of this clone. The chain is built from TRBV7-9 and TRBJ2-6, with D possibly being TRBD1 (6 bases). Germline values: CDR1 SEHNR, CDR2 FQNEAQ (reference sequence). The CDR3 has 18 residues. Trimming took 1 base from V and 0 from J, leaving 13 bases between them. The CDR3: CASSLGGTRSSGANVLTF. CDR3 coding DNA: TGTGCCAGCAGCTTAGGTGGGACAAGAAGCTCTGGGGCCAACGTCCTGACTTTC.

The genes are TRBV7-2 and TRBJ2-3, with TRBD1 identical over 8 bases. CDR3 size: 14 residues. From germline, CDR1 is SGHTA and CDR2 FQGNSA. The V segment lost 6 bases and the J segment 1 base; nucleotides outside the gene matches: 3. CDR3 loop: CASRQGVGTDTQYF. CDR3 coding DNA: TGTGCCAGCAGACAGGGGGTCGGCACAGATACGCAGTATTTT. Full variable domain (rest looked up from reference TRBV7-2 and TRBJ2-3): GAGVSQSPSNKVTEKGKDVELRCDPISGHTALYWYRQSLGQGLEFLIYFQGNSAPDKSGLPSDRFSAERTGGSVSTLTIQRTQQEDSAVYLCASRQGVGTDTQYFGPGTRLTVL.

The chain recombines TRBV5-5 with TRBJ2-1; D gene uncertain. The CDR3 covers 15 residues. CDR1 SGHKS and CDR2 YYEKEE come from the germline V gene (reference sequence). Trimming took 0 bases from V and 0 from J, leaving 7 bases between them. The CDR3 is CASSLGLGSYNEQFF. The CDR3 bases are TGTGCCAGCAGCTTGGGTTTGGGCTCCTACAATGAGCAGTTCTTC.

The chain is built from TRBV4-1 and TRBJ2-3; TRBD1 agrees at 8 bases. This CDR3 comprises 14 residues. V lost 0 bases to trimming and J lost 14 bases; unmatched junction nucleotides: 10. Germline loops: CDR1 MGHRA, CDR2 YSYEKL. In DNA form, the CDR3 reads TGCGCCAGCAGCCAAGAAGGAGGACAGGGTACATCGTATTTT. It codes for CASSQEGGQGTSYF.

The chain links TRBV5-1 to TRBJ2-7, with 10 bases matching TRBD1. V shed 3 bases and J 6 bases; nucleotides not matched to a gene: 6. Germline V gives CDR1 SGHRS, CDR2 YFSETQ. This CDR3 spans 14 amino acids. CDR3 protein: CASSWSGQGTEQYF. CDR3 nucleotide sequence: TGCGCCAGCAGCTGGTCGGGACAGGGGACCGAGCAGTACTTC.

V usage is TRBV7-9 and J usage is TRBJ2-6; no firm D call. Germline CDR1 SEHNR, CDR2 FQNEAQ (reference sequence). V was clipped by 6 bases and J by 0 bases, with 21 bases between them. The CDR3 is 19 residues long. The CDR3 bases are TGTGCCAGCAGTCCCACGTCGAGTTTTGCATACTCTGGGGCCAACGTCCTGACTTTC. Translating it yields CASSPTSSFAYSGANVLTF.

This sequence joins TRBV7-2 and TRBJ1-1; D remains unclear. Per the germline V gene, CDR1 is SGHTA and CDR2 is FQGNSA. CDR3 length equals 13 residues. V was clipped by 4 bases and J by 8 bases, with 14 bases between them. Here the CDR3 DNA reads TGTGCCAGCAGCTCGCTCTGGGAGGGAGAAGCTTTCTTT. Translated, it gives CASSSLWEGEAFF.

The chain couples TRBV28 to TRBJ1-6; D gene unclear. The germline gives CDR1 MDHEN, CDR2 SYDVKM. V was pared by 6 bases and J by 9 bases, with 15 bases between. This CDR3 region has 14 residues. This chain's CDR3 is CASSLVVPSSPLHF. The CDR3 region has the DNA TGTGCCAGCAGCCTCGTGGTCCCCAGTTCACCCCTCCACTTT.

The chain links TRBV27 to TRBJ1-5; D is unresolved. This CDR3 contains 15 residues. The V and J ends lost 5 bases and 11 bases respectively, with 22 bases between them. Germline CDR1 and CDR2: MNHEY and SMNVEV (reference sequence). CDR3 DNA: TGTGCCAGCAGTCGTATGGCAGTGGGAGTTTCGGCCCAGCATTTT. Its translation: CASSRMAVGVSAQHF.

V is TRBV7-2 and J is TRBJ1-5; a weak D match, TRBD1 (6 bases). V lost 1 base to trimming and J lost 3 bases, with 10 bases between them. From germline, CDR1 is SGHTA and CDR2 FQGNSA. The CDR3 has 15 residues. The CDR3 DNA is TGTGCCAGCAGCTTAGTGTCAGGGGTCAATCAGCCCCAGCATTTT. Its translation is CASSLVSGVNQPQHF.

The chain employs TRBV19 and TRBJ2-2; D possibly corresponds to TRBD2 (5 bases). The CDR3 runs to 15 residues. Germline loops: CDR1 LNHDA, CDR2 SQIVND (reference sequence). V shed 3 bases and J shed 3 bases, with 11 bases lying between them. The CDR3 DNA follows: TGTGCCAGTAGTATCCGGCGGGCCTACACCGGGGAGCTGTTTTTT. It codes for CASSIRRAYTGELFF.

This rearrangement joins TRBV7-9 to TRBJ2-3, with 7 bases that match TRBD2. The germline V gene has CDR1 SEHNR and CDR2 FQNEAQ (reference sequence). The junction had 5 bases not matched to a gene; V was cut back by 3 bases and J by 5 bases. This CDR3 has 14 amino acids. Here the CDR3 reads CASSLTSSIDTQYF. For the CDR3, the DNA is TGTGCCAGCAGCTTGACTAGCAGTATAGATACGCAGTATTTT.

The chain is built from TRBV7-2 and TRBJ2-5; D call uncertain. The ends were cut back, 1 base at V and 7 bases at J, with 7 bases in the middle. Germline values: CDR1 SGHTA, CDR2 FQGNSA. This CDR3 comprises 12 residues. DNA of the CDR3: TGTGCCAGCAGCTTAGAAGTGGGGACCCAGTACTTC. Its protein is CASSLEVGTQYF.